This TCR beta chain was recovered during a study of blood T cell repertoires in COVID-19. Study background: The United States, Italy and Spain supplied acute and convalescent COVID-19 samples. Nucleic acid was either cDNA or gDNA, and it came from T cells, B-cell-depleted T cells, or PBMCs.

Authors' data handling: Amplification of reference gene primers provided the estimated nucleated cell counts. The data were produced by immunoSEQ multiplex PCR, yet TCRdb's version contains in-frame clones alone and is incomplete. That table supplies the V and J calls and clone size; D and trimming were determined from the DNA. The repertoire holds around 170,000 clones, with roughly 84% as singletons. This CDR3 is built from 15 residues. J lost 6 bases, V lost 6 bases, and 11 bases had no gene match. The germline gives CDR1 MDHEN, CDR2 SYDVKM. Material for sequencing was peripheral blood. The chain carries TRBV28 and TRBJ2-3, with TRBD2 matching over 8 bases. The sequence came from a man aged 18 to 29 with active or convalescent COVID-19. CDR3 loop: CASRYPTSGADTQYF. The CDR3 DNA follows: TGTGCCAGCAGGTACCCCACTAGCGGAGCGGATACGCAGTATTTT. Using reference TRBV28 and TRBJ2-3 for the parts outside the CDR3, the full variable domain is DVKVTQSSRYLVKRTGEKVFLECVQDMDHENMFWYRQDPGLGLRLIYFSYDVKMKEKGDIPEGYSVSREKKERFSLILESASTNQTSMYLCASRYPTSGADTQYFGPGTRLTVL.